The clone carrying this TCR beta chain was detected ten times or more. Antigen specificity is unknown. The CDR3 is cut off 3 residues early in the read; its end comes from the germline J gene. Sequencing input was equivalent genomic DNA from CVID and controls. Method: immunoSEQ multiplex PCR; TCRdb's copy keeps in-frame clones and lacks some. This sample comprises around 21,000 clones, none seen once only. The record originates from a study of T cell clonality in common variable immunodeficiency. The study's findings and limits: In common variable immunodeficiency, TCR beta chains reportedly carried fewer deletions and N-nucleotide insertions.

Patients had low serum IgG, IgA and/or IgM and specific antibody deficiency. The CDR3 contains 15 residues. Germline CDR1 reads SQVTM; CDR2 reads ANQGSEA. V lost 5 bases and J lost 1, with 15 bases in between. This chain links TRBV29-1 with TRBJ2-1; D may be TRBD2 (7 bases). The receptor's source is a human donor with common variable immunodeficiency. The sample consisted of peripheral blood mononuclear cells. Incomplete CDR3 DNA: TGCAGCGTTCCCTCCGGGGGGCTGTCCTACAATGAG. Protein: CSVPSGGLSYNE. The full CDR3 protein is CSVPSGGLSYNEQFF.